This T cell receptor (beta chain) was identified during a study of long-term antiretroviral therapy in people with HIV. Findings and limits, study-wide: Blood dating 2004 to 2017 may reflect older ART regimens.

Details on this clone: Its specificity is not known.

It was version v3.0 of the immunoSEQ assay that was run at survey level. Clones were read by immunoSEQ multiplex PCR, and TCRdb kept only the in-frame ones, dropping some. The repertoire consists of just under 30,000 clones, with more than 85% occurring once and the leading ten covering around 7.8%. CDR1 and CDR2 from the germline V gene are SGHDT and YYEEEE. The CDR3 sequence is 16 residues long. V lost 0 bases and J lost 4; bases outside the gene matches: 4. This TCR was recovered from a man aged 50 or older with HIV. V is TRBV5-6 and J is TRBJ2-5; 12 bases are a match to TRBD2. The specimen comprised unsorted PBMCs, sampled roughly 5 years before starting antiretroviral therapy. The CDR3 reads CASSLGLAGGAETQYF. The CDR3 DNA sequence: TGTGCCAGCAGCTTGGGTCTAGCGGGGGGGGCAGAGACCCAGTACTTC. The entire variable domain, with the rest obtained from reference TRBV5-6 and TRBJ2-5, is as follows: DAGVTQSPTHLIKTRGQQVTLRCSPKSGHDTVSWYQQALGQGPQFIFQYYEEEERQRGNFPDRFSGHQFPNYSSELNVNALLLGDSALYLCASSLGLAGGAETQYFGPGTRLLVL.